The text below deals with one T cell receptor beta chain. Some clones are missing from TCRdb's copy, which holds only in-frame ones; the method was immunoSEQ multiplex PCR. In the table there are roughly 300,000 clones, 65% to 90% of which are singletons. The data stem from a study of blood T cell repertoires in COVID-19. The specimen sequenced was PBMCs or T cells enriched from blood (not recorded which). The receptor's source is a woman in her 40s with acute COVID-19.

Here the CDR3 DNA reads TGTGCCAGCAGCTTAGGGGTTAGGGAGGGCTACACCTTC. Translation gives CASSLGVREGYTF. This chain connects TRBV7-8 to TRBJ1-2; D is unresolved. Germline CDR1 is SGHVS and CDR2 is FQNEAQ. V was cut by 1 base and J by 8 bases, with 11 bases left in between. The CDR3 is 13 amino acids.